This section outlines one TCR beta chain sequence together with its context. This specimen belongs to a study of human T cells and chemical hapten exposure. Across the study: Small pooled library volume differences chiefly drove per-sample TCR yield variation.

Specified time point: pre-sensitization, week 0. This sample's treatment: therapeutic diphenylcyclopropenone sensitization with weekly scalp DPC. Unique molecular identifiers were attached to individual cDNA molecules within the library. TCRdb recomputed calls from the RACE reads with MiXCR, one row per CDR3 protein. The sample contains 350,000 to 400,000 distinct CDR3 sequences, less than 6.5% of which appear only once. The TCR sequence derives from a woman in her 50s with alopecia areata. Some clones in this sample may be carry-over from other donors' samples. Sequences were derived from whole blood, sampled in connection with sensitization to the hapten diphenylcyclopropenone (DPC).

In DNA, the CDR3 is TGTGCCATCAGTGAGACCGGGATACAAGAGACCCAGTACTTC. Translating gives CAISETGIQETQYF. This chain connects TRBV10-3 to TRBJ2-5; D may be TRBD2 (5 bases). Trimming took off 2 bases at V and 2 bases at J, with 9 bases between the two ends. Germline V gene data show CDR1 as ENHRY and CDR2 as SYGVKD. The CDR3 has 14 amino acids.